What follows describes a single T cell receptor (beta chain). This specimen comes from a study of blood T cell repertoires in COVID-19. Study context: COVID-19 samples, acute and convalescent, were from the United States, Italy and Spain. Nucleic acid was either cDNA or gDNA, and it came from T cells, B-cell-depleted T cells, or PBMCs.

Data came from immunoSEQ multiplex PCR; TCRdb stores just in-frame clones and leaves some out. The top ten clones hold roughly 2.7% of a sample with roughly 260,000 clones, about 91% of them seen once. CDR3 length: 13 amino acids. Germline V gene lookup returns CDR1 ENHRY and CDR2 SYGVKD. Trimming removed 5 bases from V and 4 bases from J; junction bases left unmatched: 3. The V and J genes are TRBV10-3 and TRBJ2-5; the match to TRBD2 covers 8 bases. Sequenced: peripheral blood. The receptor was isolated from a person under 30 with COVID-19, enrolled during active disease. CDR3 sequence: CAISPSGLETQYF. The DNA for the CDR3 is TGTGCCATCAGTCCTAGCGGGTTAGAGACCCAGTACTTC.